This T cell receptor (beta chain) was sequenced for a study of a mutant IDH1 vaccine in newly diagnosed glioma. This clone was observed a single time. The antigen remains undetermined. Noted time point: week 5, during vaccination. The content of each vaccine dose was 300 ug of mutant IDH1 20-mer peptide, and topical imiquimod accompanied it. Germline trimming cut 4 bases from V and 1 base from J; bases unmatched to any gene: 13. The CDR3 runs to 18 residues. The germline CDR1 and CDR2 sequences are SGHDT and YYEEEE. Assay: immunoSEQ multiplex PCR; the TCRdb copy retains only in-frame clones and omits some. The table has tens of thousands of clones, about 80% seen once.

This clonotype originated in a young woman with glioma. Some clones in this sample may be carry-over from other donors' samples. This material consisted of PBMCs, taken from a glioma patient whose treatment included an IDH1 peptide vaccine. The chain combines TRBV5-6 with TRBJ2-7, with 11 bases lining up with TRBD1. CDR3 in amino acids: CASSGPPGTGGSSYEQYF. The CDR3 DNA reads as TGTGCCAGCAGCGGCCCACCCGGGACAGGGGGTAGTTCCTACGAGCAGTACTTC.